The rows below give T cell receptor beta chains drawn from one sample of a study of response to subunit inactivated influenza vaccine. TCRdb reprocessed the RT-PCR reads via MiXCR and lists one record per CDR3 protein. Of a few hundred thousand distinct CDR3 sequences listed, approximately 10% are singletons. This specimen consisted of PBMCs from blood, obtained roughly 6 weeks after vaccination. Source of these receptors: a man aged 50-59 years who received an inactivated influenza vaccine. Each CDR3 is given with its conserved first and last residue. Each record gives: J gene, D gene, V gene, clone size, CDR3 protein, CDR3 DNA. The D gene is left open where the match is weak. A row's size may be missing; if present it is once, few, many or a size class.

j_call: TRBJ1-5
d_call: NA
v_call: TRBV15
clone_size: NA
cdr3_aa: CATSRGISRGASNQPQHF
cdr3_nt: TGTGCCACCAGCCGGGGGATTTCAAGGGGCGCGAGCAATCAGCCCCAGCATTTT

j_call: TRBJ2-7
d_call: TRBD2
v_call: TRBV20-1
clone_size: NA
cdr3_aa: CSASLAGSSYEQYF
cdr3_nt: TGCAGTGCTAGCCTAGCGGGGAGCTCCTACGAGCAGTACTTC

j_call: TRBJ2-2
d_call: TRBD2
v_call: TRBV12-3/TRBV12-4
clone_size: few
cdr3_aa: CASSPGLAVTGELFF
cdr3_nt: TGTGCCAGCAGTCCGGGACTAGCGGTCACCGGGGAGCTGTTTTTT

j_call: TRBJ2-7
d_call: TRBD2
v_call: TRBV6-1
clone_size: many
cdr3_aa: CASSENPGLAAEQYF
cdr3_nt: TGTGCCAGCAGCGAGAACCCGGGACTAGCAGCCGAGCAGTACTTC

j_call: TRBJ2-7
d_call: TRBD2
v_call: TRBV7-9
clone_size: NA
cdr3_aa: CASSFRTSLTSSYEQYF
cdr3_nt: TGTGCCAGCAGCTTTAGGACTAGCTTAACATCCTCCTACGAGCAGTACTTC

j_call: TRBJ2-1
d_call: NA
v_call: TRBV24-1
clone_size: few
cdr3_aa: CATSEGAPVYNEQFF
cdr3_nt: TGTGCCACCAGTGAGGGCGCCCCAGTCTACAATGAGCAGTTCTTC

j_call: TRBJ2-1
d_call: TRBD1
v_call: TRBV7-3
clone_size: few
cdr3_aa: CASSLGTGRNNEQFF
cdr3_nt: TGTGCCAGCAGCCTAGGGACAGGGCGAAACAATGAGCAGTTCTTC

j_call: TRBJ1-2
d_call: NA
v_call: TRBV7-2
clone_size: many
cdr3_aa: CASSPPGRPYTF
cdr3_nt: TGTGCCAGCAGCCCGCCGGGACGCCCCTACACCTTC

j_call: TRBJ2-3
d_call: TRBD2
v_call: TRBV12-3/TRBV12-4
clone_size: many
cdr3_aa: CASSTSGKTDTQYF
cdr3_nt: TGTGCCAGCAGTACCAGCGGGAAAACAGATACGCAGTATTTT

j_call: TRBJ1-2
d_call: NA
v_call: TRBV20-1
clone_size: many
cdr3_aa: CSARVPDNYGYTF
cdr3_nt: TGCAGTGCTAGAGTTCCGGATAACTATGGCTACACCTTC

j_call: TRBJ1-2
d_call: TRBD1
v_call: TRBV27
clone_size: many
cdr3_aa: CASRRTGTGYGYTF
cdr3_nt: TGTGCCAGCAGAAGAACCGGGACAGGGTACGGCTACACCTTC

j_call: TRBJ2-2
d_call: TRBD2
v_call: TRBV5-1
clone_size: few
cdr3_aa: CASRFTSGRNTGELFF
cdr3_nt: TGCGCCAGCAGGTTCACTAGCGGGAGAAACACCGGGGAGCTGTTTTTT

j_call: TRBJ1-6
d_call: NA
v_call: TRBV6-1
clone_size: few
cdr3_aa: CASSEKPGRAVNNSPLHF
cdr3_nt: TGTGCCAGCAGTGAAAAACCCGGCCGAGCCGTCAATAATTCACCCCTCCACTTT

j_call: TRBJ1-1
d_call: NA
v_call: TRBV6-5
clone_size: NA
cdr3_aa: CASSYRAVKICDTEAFF
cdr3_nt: TGTGCCAGCAGTTACCGAGCTGTGAAAATTTGCGACACTGAAGCTTTCTTT

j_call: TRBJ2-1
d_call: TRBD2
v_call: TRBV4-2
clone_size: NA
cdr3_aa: CASSRDAPTSGRNNEQFF
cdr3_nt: TGTGCCAGCAGCCGGGACGCTCCGACTAGCGGGAGGAACAATGAGCAGTTCTTC

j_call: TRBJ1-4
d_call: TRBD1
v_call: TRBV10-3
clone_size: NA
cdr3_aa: CAIRDRADEKLFF
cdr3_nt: TGTGCCATCCGGGACAGGGCGGATGAAAAACTGTTTTTT

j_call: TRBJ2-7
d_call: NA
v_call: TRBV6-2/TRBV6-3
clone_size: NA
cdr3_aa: CASSRDLTAFYEQYF
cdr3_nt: TGTGCCAGCAGCCGAGACCTTACCGCTTTCTACGAGCAGTACTTC

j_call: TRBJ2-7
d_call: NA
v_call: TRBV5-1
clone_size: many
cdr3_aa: CASSFRATGISYEQYF
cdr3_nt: TGCGCCAGCAGCTTTAGAGCTACAGGGATATCCTACGAGCAGTACTTC

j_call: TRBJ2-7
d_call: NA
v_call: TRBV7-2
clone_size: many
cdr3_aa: CASSLASGGYEQYF
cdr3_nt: TGTGCCAGCAGCTTAGCGTCTGGGGGCTACGAGCAGTACTTC

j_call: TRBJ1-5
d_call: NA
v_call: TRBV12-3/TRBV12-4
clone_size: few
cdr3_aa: CASSLVRDSNQPQHF
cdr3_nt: TGTGCCAGCAGTTTAGTGCGAGATAGCAATCAGCCCCAGCATTTT

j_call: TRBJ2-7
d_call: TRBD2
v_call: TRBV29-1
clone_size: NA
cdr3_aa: CSVVVGGPHEQYF
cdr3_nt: TGCAGCGTTGTCGTGGGAGGGCCCCACGAGCAGTACTTC

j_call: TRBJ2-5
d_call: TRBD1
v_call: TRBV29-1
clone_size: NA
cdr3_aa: CSVEKGGTGSTYQETQYF
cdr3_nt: TGCAGCGTTGAAAAAGGAGGGACAGGCAGCACGTACCAAGAGACCCAGTACTTC

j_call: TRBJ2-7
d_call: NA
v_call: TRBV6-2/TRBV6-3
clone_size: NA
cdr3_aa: CASSYLAGAYEQYF
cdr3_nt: TGTGCCAGCAGTTACCTGGCAGGCGCCTACGAGCAGTACTTC

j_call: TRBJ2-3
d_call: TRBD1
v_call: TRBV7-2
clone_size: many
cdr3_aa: CASRSRDSSINTQYF
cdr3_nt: TGTGCCAGCAGATCCCGGGACAGTAGCATTAATACGCAGTATTTT

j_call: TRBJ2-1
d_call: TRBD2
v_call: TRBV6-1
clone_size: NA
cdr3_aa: CASSTQGGSSYNEQFF
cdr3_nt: TGTGCCAGCAGTACCCAGGGAGGGAGCTCCTACAATGAGCAGTTCTTC

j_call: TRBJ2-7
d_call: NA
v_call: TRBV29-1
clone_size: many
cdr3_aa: CSVEIGASYEQYF
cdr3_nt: TGCAGCGTTGAGATTGGGGCCTCCTACGAGCAGTACTTC

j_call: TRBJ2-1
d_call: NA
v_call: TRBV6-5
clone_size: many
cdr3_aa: CASSYGPPMGGLGWEQFF
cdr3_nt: TGTGCCAGCAGTTATGGCCCCCCGATGGGTGGCTTGGGTTGGGAGCAGTTCTTC

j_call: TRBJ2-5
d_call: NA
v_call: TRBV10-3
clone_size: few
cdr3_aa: CAIGDGSEETQYF
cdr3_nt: TGTGCCATCGGGGACGGGAGTGAGGAGACCCAGTACTTC

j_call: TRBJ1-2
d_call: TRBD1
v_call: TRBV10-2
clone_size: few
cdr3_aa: CAINDGTGYGYTF
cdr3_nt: TGCGCCATCAACGACGGGACAGGCTATGGCTACACCTTC

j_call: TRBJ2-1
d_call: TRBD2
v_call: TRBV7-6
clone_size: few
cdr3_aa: CASSLPGLAGVRANEQFF
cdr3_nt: TGTGCCAGCAGCTTACCCGGACTAGCGGGAGTAAGGGCCAATGAGCAGTTCTTC

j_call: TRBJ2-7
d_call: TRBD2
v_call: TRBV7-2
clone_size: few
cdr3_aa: CASSSPGLALHEQYF
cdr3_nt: TGTGCCAGCAGCTCCCCGGGACTAGCGTTACACGAGCAGTACTTC

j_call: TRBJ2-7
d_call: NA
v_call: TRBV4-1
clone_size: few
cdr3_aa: CASSQDPGGAYEQYF
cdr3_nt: TGCGCCAGCAGCCAAGATCCCGGCGGGGCCTACGAGCAGTACTTC

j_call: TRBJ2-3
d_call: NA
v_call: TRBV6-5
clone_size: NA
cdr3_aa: CASSYSERNTDTQYF
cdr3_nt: TGTGCCAGCAGTTACTCGGAGAGGAACACAGATACGCAGTATTTT

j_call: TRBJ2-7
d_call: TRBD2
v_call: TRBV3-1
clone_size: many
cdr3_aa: CASSPASGGTYEQYF
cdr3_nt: TGTGCCAGCAGCCCAGCTAGCGGGGGCACCTACGAGCAGTACTTC